This T cell receptor beta chain is drawn from a study of blood T cells in healthy people across ages. V shed 5 bases, J shed 5 bases, and the junction held 7 bases outside the gene matches. The germline CDR1 and CDR2 sequences are SQVTM and ANQGSEA. The length of the CDR3 is 13 residues. This clonotype was detected a few times. Primers used in a second PCR of roughly 7 to 12 cycles were a sample-barcoded 5' primer and a J-beta primer mix. MiXCR, run by TCRdb on the 5' RACE reads, gives a single entry per CDR3 protein. The table lists hundreds of thousands of distinct CDR3 sequences, about 25% of them singletons, with just over 8.5% in the top ten. These data are also associated with another study on T cells of mothers and their children. That study adds: Study donors consisted of three healthy Caucasian mothers and their six children. Per mother, over 9.5 million TCR beta CDR3 reads were obtained; per child, approximately 3 million. Among related mother-child pairs, overlap was slightly higher than in unrelated pairs, though not significantly. The data showed no persistent microchimeric T cell clones.

The sequence was collected from a boy aged 10-17 years in good health. The rearrangement joins TRBV29-1 to TRBJ2-3; 7 bases are shared with TRBD2. Sequencing input: blood. The CDR3 is CSVRLALLDTQYF. CDR3 sequence (DNA): TGCAGCGTTCGACTAGCTCTTTTAGATACGCAGTATTTT.